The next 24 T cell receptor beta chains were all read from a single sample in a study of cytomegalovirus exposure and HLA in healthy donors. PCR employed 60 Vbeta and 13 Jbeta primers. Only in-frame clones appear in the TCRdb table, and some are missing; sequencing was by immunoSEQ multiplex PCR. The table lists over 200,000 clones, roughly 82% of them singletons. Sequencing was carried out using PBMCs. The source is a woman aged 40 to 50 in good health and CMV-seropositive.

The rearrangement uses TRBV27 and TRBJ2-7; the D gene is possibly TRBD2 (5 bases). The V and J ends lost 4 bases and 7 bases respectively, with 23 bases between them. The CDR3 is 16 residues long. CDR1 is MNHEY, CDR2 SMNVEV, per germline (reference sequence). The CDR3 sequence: CASSSSSGSVRGEQYF. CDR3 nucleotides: TGTGCCAGCAGTTCCTCTTCCGGTTCGGTTCGCGGGGAGCAGTACTTC.

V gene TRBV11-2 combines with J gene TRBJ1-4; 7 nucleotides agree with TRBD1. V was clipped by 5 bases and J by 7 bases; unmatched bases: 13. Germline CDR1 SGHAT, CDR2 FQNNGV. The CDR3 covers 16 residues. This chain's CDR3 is CASSLGTASRGEKLFF. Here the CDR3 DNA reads TGTGCCAGCAGCCTCGGGACAGCCTCACGGGGTGAAAAACTGTTTTTT.

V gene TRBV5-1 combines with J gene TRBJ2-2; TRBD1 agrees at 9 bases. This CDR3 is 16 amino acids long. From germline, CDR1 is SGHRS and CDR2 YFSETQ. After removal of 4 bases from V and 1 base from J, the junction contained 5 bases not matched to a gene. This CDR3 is CASSGPGQGNTGELFF. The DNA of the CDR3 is TGCGCCAGCAGCGGTCCGGGACAGGGGAACACCGGGGAGCTGTTTTTT.

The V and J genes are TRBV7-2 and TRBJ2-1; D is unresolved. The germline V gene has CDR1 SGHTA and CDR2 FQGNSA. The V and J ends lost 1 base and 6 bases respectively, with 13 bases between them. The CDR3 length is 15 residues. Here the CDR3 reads CASSLGGGFVNEQFF. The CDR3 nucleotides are TGTGCCAGCAGCTTAGGCGGTGGATTCGTCAATGAGCAGTTCTTC.

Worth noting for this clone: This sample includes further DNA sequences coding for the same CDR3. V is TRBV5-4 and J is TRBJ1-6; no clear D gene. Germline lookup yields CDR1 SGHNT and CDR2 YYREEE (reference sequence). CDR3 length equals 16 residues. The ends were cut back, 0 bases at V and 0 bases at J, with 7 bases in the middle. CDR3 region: CASSLVGSSYNSPLHF. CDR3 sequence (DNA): TGTGCCAGCAGCTTGGTTGGGAGCTCCTATAATTCACCCCTCCACTTT.

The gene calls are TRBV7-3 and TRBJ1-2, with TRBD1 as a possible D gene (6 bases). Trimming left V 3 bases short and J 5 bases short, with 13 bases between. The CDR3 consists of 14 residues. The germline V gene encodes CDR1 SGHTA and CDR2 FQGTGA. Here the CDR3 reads CASSFGIQGYGYTF. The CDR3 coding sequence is TGTGCCAGCAGCTTCGGAATACAGGGTTATGGCTACACCTTC. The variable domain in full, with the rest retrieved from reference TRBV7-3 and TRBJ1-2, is GAGVSQTPSNKVTEKGKYVELRCDPISGHTALYWYRQSLGQGPEFLIYFQGTGAADDSGLPNDRFFAVRPEGSVSTLKIQRTERGDSAVYLCASSFGIQGYGYTFGSGTRLTVV.

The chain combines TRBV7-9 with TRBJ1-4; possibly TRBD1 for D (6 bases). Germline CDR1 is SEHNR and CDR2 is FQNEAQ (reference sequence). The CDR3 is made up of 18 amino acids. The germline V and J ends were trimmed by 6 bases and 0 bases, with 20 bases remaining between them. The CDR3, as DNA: TGTGCCAGCAGTTACGGTCAGGGGCCCGATGCAACTAATGAAAAACTGTTTTTT. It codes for CASSYGQGPDATNEKLFF.

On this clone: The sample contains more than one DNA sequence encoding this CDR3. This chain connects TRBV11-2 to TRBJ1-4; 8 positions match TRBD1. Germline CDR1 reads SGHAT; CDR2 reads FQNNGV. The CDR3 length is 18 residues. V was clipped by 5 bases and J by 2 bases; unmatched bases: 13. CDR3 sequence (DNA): TGTGCCAGCAGCGCGGGACACAGGGGGGGGATGACTAATGAAAAACTGTTTTTT. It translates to CASSAGHRGGMTNEKLFF.

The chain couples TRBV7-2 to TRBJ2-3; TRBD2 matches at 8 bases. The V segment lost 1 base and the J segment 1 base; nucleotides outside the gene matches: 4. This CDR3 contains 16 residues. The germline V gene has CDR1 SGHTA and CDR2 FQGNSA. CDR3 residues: CASSLVSAGGTDTQYF. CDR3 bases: TGTGCCAGCAGCTTAGTCTCAGCGGGAGGCACAGATACGCAGTATTTT.

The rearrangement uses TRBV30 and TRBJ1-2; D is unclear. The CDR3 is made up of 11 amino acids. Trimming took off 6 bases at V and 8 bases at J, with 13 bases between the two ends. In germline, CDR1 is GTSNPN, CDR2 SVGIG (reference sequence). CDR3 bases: TGTGCCTGCCAATTCGGGGAGGGCTACACCTTC. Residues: CACQFGEGYTF.

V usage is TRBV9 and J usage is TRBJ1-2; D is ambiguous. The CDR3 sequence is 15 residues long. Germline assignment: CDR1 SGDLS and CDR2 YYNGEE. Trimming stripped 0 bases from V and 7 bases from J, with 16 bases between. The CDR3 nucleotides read TGTGCCAGCAGCGTAGATGCGGGGAGTCAGGTTGGCTACACCTTC. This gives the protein CASSVDAGSQVGYTF.

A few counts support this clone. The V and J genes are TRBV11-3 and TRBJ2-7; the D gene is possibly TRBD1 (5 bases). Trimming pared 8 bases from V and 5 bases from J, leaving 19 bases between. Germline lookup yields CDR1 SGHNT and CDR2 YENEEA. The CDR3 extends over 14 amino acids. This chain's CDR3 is CASRDPGNEHEQYF. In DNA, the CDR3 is TGTGCCAGCCGCGACCCAGGGAACGAACACGAGCAGTACTTC.

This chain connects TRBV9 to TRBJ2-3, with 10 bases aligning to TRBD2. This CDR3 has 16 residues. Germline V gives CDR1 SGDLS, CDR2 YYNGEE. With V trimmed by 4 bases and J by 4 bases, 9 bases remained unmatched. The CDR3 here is CASSLSAGGRADTQYF. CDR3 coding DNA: TGTGCCAGCAGCCTCTCAGCGGGGGGGCGTGCAGATACGCAGTATTTT.

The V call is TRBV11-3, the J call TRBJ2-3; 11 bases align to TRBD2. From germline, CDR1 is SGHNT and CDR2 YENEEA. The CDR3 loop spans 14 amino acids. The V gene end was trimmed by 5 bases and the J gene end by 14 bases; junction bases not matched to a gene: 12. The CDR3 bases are TGTGCCAGCAGCCTCGGGACTAGCGGTCCCCCTTCGTATTTT. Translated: CASSLGTSGPPSYF. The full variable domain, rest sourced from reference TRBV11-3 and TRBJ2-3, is EAGVVQSPRYKIIEKKQPVAFWCNPISGHNTLYWYLQNLGQGPELLIRYENEEAVDDSQLPKDRFSAERLKGVDSTLKIQPAELGDSAVYLCASSLGTSGPPSYFGPGTRLTVL.

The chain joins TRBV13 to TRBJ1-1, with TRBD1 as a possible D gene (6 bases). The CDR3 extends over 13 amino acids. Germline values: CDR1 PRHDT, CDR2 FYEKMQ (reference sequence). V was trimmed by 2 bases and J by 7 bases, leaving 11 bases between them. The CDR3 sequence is CASSLWGGGEAFF. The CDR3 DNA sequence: TGTGCCAGCAGCTTATGGGGAGGGGGTGAAGCTTTCTTT.

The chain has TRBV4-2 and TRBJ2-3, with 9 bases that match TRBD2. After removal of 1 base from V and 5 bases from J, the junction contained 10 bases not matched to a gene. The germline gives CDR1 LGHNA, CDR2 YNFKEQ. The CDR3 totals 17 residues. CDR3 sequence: CASSQGSAGGPLDTQYF. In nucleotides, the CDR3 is TGTGCCAGCAGCCAAGGGTCCGCGGGAGGGCCATTAGATACGCAGTATTTT.

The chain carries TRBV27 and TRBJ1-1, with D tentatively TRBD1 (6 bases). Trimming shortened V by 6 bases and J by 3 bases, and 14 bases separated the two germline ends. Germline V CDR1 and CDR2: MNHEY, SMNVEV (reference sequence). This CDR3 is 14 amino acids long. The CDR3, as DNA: TGTGCCAGCAGAGGTACAGGGCCGGACACTGAAGCTTTCTTT. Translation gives CASRGTGPDTEAFF.

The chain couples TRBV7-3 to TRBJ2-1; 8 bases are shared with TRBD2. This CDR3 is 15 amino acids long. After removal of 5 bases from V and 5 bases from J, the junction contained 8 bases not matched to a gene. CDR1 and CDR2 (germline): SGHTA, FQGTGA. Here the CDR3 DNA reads TGTGCCAGCAGCCAATCGGGAGGGAGGCACAATGAGCAGTTCTTC. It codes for CASSQSGGRHNEQFF. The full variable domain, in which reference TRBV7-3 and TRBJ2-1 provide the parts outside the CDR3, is GAGVSQTPSNKVTEKGKYVELRCDPISGHTALYWYRQSLGQGPEFLIYFQGTGAADDSGLPNDRFFAVRPEGSVSTLKIQRTERGDSAVYLCASSQSGGRHNEQFFGPGTRLTVL.

CDR3 in DNA: TGTGCCAGCAGTGCTCACATGAACACTGAAGCTTTCTTT. Its protein product is CASSAHMNTEAFF. V gene TRBV6-1 combines with J gene TRBJ1-1; D not certain. Trimming removed 4 bases at V and 0 bases at J, with 6 bases between. Germline CDR1 and CDR2: MNHNS and SASEGT. The CDR3 is 13 residues long.

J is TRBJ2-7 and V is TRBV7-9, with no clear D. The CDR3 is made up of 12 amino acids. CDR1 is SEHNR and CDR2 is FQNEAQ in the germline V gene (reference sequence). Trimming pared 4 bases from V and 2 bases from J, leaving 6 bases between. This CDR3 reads CASSSPPYEQYF. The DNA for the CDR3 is TGTGCCAGCAGCTCCCCTCCCTACGAGCAGTACTTC.

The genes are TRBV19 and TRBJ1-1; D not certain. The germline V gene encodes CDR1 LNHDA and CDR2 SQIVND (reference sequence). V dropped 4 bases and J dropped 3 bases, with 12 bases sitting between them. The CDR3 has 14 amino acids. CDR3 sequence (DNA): TGTGCCAGTAGTAGAACCCCCGGGGACACTGAAGCTTTCTTT. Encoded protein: CASSRTPGDTEAFF.

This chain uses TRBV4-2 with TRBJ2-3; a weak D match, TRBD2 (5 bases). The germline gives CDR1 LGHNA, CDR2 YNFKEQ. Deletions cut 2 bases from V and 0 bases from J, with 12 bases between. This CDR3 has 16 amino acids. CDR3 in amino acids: CASSQIPGSSTDTQYF. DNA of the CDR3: TGTGCCAGCAGCCAAATACCGGGGTCTAGCACAGATACGCAGTATTTT.

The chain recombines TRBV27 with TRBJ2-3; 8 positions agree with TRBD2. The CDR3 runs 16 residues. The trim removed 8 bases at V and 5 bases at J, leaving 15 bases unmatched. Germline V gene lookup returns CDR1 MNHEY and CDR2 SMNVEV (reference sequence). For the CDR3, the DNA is TGTGCCAGCCGATCGTCTCGGGGGGGGCGTGGAGATACGCAGTATTTT. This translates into CASRSSRGGRGDTQYF.

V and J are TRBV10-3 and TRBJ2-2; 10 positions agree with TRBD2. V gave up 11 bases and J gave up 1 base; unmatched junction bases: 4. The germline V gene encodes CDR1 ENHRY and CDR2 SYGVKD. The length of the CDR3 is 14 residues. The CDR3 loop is CAVRLAGNTGELFF. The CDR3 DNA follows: TGTGCCGTCCGACTAGCGGGGAACACCGGGGAGCTGTTTTTT.